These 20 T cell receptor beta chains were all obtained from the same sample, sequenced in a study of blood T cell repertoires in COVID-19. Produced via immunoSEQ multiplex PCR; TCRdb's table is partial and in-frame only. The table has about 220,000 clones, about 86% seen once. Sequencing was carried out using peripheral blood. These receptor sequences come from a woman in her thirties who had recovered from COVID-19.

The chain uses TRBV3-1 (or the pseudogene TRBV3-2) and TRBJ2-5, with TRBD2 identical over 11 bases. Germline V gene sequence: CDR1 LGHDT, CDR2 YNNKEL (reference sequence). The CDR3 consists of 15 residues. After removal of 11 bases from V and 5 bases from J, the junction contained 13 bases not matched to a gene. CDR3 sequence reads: CAVLRLAGGYETQYF. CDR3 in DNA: TGTGCCGTCCTCAGGCTAGCGGGAGGATATGAGACCCAGTACTTC.

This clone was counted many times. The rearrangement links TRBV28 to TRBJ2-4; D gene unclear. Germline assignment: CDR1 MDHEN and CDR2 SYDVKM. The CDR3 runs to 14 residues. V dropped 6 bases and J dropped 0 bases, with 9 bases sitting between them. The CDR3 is CASRKRLAKNIQYF. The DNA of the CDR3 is TGTGCCAGCAGGAAGAGGCTAGCCAAAAACATTCAGTACTTC.

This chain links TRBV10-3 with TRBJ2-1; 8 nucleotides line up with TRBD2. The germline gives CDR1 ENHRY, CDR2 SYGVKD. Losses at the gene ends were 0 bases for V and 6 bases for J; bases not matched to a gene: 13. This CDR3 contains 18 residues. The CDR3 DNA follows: TGTGCCATCAGTGAGTCGCCTAGCGGGCCCATCATTTCCAATGAGCAGTTCTTC. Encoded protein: CAISESPSGPIISNEQFF.

The chain's CDR3 is CASSIAGFYSGANVLTF. The CDR3, as DNA: TGTGCCAGCAGTATAGCGGGATTCTACTCTGGGGCCAACGTCCTGACTTTC. The chain has TRBV9 and TRBJ2-6, with TRBD2 matching over 8 bases. Trimming cost V 5 bases and J 0 bases; bases outside gene matches: 7. CDR3 length equals 17 residues. The germline V gene has CDR1 SGDLS and CDR2 YYNGEE.

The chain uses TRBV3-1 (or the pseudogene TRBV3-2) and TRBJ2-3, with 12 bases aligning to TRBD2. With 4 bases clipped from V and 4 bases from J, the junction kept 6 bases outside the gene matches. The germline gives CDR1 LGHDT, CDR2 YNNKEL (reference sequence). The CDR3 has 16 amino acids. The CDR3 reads CASSPSSGRAADTQYF. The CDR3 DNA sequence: TGTGCCAGCAGCCCCTCTAGCGGGAGGGCCGCAGATACGCAGTATTTT.

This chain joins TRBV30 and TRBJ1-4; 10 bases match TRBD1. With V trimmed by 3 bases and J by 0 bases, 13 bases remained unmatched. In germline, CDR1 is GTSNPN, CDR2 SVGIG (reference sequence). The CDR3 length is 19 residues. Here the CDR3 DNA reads TGTGCCTGGAGGGGGACAGGGGAAATACGAGAGGCAACTAATGAAAAACTGTTTTTT. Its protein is CAWRGTGEIREATNEKLFF.

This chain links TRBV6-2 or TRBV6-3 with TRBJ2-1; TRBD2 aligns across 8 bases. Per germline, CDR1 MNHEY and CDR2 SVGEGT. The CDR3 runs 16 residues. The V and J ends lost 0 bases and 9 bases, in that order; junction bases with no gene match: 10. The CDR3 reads CASSYSWSGRVVEQFF. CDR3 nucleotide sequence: TGTGCCAGCAGTTACTCGTGGAGCGGGAGAGTTGTTGAGCAGTTCTTC.

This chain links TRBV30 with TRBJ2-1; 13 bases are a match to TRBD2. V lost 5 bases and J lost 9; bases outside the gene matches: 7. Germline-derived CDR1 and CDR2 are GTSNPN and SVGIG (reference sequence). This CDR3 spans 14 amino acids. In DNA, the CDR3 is TGTGCCTGGGCGACCGGGACTAGCGGGGTTGAGCAGTTCTTC. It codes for CAWATGTSGVEQFF.

The CDR3 coding sequence is TGTGCCAGTTCGAGGACTCCTTATAGCAATCAGCCCCAGCATTTT. Its translation: CASSRTPYSNQPQHF. This rearrangement joins TRBV19 to TRBJ1-5; unclear D gene. The length of the CDR3 is 15 residues. Germline-derived CDR1 and CDR2 are LNHDA and SQIVND (reference sequence). V was shortened by 8 bases and J by 0 bases, with 14 bases between the two germline ends.

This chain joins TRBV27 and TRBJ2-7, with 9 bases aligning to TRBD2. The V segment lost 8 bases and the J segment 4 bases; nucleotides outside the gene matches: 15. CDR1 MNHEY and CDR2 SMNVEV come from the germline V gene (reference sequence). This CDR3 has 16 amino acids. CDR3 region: CASGKPGRTSVYEQYF. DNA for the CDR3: TGTGCCAGCGGCAAACCAGGCAGGACTAGCGTTTACGAGCAGTACTTC.

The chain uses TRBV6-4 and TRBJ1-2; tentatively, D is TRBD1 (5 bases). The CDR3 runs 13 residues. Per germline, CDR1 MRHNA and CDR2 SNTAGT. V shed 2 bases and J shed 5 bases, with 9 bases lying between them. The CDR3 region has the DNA TGTGCCAGCAGTGACGTGGCAGGGTATGGCTACACCTTC. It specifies CASSDVAGYGYTF.

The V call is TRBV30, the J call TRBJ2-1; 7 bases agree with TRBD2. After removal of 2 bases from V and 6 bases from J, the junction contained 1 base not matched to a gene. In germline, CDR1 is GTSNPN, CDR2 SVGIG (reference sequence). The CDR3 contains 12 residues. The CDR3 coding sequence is TGTGCCTGGAGTTCGGGGGGCAATGAGCAGTTCTTC. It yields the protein CAWSSGGNEQFF.

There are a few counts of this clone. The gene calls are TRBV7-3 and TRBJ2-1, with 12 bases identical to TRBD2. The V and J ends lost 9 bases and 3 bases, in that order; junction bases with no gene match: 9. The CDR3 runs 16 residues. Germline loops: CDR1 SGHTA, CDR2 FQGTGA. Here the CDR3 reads CASGALAGGHYNEQFF. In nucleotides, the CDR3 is TGTGCCAGTGGGGCACTAGCGGGAGGCCACTACAATGAGCAGTTCTTC.

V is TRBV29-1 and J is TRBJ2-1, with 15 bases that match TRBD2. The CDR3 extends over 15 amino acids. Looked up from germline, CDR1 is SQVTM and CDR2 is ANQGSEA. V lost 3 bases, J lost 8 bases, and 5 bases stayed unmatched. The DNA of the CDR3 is TGCAGCGTTGATCTCGGGACTAGCGGGAGGTATGAGCAGTTCTTC. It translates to CSVDLGTSGRYEQFF.

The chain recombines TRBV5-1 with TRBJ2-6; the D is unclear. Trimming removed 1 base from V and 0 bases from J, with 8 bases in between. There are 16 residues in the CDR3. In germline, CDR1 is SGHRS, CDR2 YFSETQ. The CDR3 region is CASSLNFRSGANVLTF. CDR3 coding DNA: TGCGCCAGCAGCTTGAACTTCCGCTCTGGGGCCAACGTCCTGACTTTC. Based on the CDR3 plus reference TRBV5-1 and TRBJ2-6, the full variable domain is KAGVTQTPRYLIKTRGQQVTLSCSPISGHRSVSWYQQTPGQGLQFLFEYFSETQRNKGNFPGRFSGRQFSNSRSEMNVSTLELGDSALYLCASSLNFRSGANVLTFGAGSRLTVL.

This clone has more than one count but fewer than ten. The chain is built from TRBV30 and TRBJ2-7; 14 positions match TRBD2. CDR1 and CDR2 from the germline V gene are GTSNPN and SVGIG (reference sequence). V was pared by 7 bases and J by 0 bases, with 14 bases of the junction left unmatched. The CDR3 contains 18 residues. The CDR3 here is CAYKTQGTSGRPSYEQYF. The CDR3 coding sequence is TGTGCCTACAAAACCCAAGGGACTAGCGGGAGACCCTCCTACGAGCAGTACTTC.

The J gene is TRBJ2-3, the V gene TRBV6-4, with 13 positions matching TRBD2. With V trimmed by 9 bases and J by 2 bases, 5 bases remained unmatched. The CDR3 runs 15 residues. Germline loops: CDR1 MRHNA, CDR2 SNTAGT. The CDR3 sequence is CASRGLAGTTDTQYF. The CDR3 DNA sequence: TGTGCCAGTAGGGGACTAGCGGGAACCACAGATACGCAGTATTTT.

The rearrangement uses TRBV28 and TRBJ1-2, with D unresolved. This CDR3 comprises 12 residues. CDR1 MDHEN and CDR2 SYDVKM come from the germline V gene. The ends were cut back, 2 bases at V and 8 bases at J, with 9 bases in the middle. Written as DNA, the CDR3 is TGTGCCAGCAGTTTAATGGAGGGCGGCTACACCTTC. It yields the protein CASSLMEGGYTF.

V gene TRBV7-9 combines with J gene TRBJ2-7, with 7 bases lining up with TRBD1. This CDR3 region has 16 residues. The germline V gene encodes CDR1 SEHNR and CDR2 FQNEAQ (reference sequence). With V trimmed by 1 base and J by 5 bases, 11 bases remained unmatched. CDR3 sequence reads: CASSLGVRTGNDEQYF. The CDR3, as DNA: TGTGCCAGCAGCTTAGGCGTTAGGACAGGTAACGACGAGCAGTACTTC.

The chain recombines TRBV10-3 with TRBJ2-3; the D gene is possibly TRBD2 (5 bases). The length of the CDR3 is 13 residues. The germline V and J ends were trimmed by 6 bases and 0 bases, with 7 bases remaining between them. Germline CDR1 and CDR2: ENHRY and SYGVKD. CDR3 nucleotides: TGTGCCATCAGAGAGGGCAGCACAGATACGCAGTATTTT. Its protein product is CAIREGSTDTQYF.